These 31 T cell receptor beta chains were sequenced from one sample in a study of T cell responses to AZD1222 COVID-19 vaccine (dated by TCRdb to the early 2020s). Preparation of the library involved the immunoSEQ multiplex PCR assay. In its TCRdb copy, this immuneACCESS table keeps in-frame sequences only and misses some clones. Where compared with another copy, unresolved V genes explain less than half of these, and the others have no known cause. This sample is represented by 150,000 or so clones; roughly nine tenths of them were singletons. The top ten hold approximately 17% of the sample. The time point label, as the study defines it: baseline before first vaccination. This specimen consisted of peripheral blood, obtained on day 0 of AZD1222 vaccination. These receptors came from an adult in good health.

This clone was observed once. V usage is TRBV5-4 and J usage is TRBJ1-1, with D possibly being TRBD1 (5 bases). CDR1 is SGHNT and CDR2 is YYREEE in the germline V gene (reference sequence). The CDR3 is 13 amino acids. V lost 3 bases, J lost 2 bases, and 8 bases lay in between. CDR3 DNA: TGTGCCAGCAGCTGGACAACTAACACTGAAGCTTTCTTT. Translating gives CASSWTTNTEAFF.

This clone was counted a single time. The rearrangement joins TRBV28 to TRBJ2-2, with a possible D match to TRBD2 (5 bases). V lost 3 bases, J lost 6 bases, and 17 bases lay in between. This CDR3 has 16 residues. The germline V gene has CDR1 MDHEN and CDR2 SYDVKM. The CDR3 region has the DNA TGTGCCAGCAGTTTTACCGGCGGGTGGGCTCCCGGGGAGCTGTTTTTT. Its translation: CASSFTGGWAPGELFF.

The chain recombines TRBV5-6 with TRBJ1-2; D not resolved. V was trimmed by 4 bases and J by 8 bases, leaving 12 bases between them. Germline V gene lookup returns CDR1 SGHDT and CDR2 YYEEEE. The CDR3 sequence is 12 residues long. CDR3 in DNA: TGTGCCAGCAGCGTGACCCGCGCGGGCTACACCTTC. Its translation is CASSVTRAGYTF.

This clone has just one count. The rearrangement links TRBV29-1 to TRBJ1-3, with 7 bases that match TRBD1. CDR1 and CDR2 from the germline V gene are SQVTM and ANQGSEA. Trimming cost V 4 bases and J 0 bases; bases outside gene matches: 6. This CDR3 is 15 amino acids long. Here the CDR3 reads CSVGQGGFSGNTIYF. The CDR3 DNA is TGCAGCGTTGGGCAGGGGGGATTCTCTGGAAACACCATATATTTT.

CDR3 region: CASSQAIWTAIRNTEAFF. The CDR3 DNA follows: TGTGCCAGCAGCCAAGCGATCTGGACAGCCATACGGAACACTGAAGCTTTCTTT. The chain couples TRBV3-1 (or the pseudogene TRBV3-2) to TRBJ1-1, with D maybe TRBD1 (6 bases). Trimming removed 1 base from V and 1 base from J, with 19 bases in between. The CDR3 is 18 residues long. Germline assignment: CDR1 LGHDT and CDR2 YNNKEL (reference sequence).

The CDR3 loop is CASSLSRTVTEAFF. The CDR3 DNA is TGTGCCAGCAGTTTATCGAGGACTGTCACTGAAGCTTTCTTT. This chain joins TRBV27 and TRBJ1-1, with unresolved D. V was trimmed by 0 bases and J by 4 bases, leaving 9 bases between them. The CDR3 totals 14 residues. Germline V gene sequence: CDR1 MNHEY, CDR2 SMNVEV (reference sequence).

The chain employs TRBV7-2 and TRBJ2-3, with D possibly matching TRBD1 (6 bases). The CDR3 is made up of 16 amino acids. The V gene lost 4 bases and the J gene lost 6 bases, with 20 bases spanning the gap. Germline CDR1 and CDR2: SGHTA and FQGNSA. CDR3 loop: CASSSRRQGLSDTQYF. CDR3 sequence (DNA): TGTGCCAGCAGCTCCAGGCGTCAGGGGTTGTCCGATACGCAGTATTTT.

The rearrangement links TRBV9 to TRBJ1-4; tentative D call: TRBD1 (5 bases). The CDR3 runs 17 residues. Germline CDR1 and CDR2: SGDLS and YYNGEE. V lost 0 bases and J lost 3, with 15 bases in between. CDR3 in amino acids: CASSVGEGVRANEKLFF. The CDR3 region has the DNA TGTGCCAGCAGCGTAGGAGAAGGGGTTCGGGCTAATGAAAAACTGTTTTTT.

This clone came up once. The CDR3 is CASSPWEANYGYTF. The CDR3 nucleotides read TGTGCCAGCTCACCTTGGGAGGCTAACTATGGCTACACCTTC. This chain uses TRBV18 with TRBJ1-2; D unclear. This CDR3 spans 14 amino acids. V lost 3 bases and J 0 bases, leaving 8 bases between the germline ends. Germline-derived CDR1 and CDR2 are KGHSH and LQKENI.

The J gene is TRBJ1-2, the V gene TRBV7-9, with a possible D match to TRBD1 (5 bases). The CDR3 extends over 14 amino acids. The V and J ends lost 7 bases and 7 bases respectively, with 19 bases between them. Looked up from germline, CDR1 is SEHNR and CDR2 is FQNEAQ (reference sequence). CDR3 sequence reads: CASTQTEDPIGYTF. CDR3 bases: TGTGCCAGCACCCAGACAGAGGATCCTATTGGCTACACCTTC.

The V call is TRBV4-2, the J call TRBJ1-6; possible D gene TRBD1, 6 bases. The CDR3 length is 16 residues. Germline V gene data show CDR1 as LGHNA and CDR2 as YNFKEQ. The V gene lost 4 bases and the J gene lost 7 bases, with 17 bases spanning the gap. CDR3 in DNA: TGTGCCAGCAGCCCCGGAACGGGGGGGGGCAATTCACCCCTCCACTTT. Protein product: CASSPGTGGGNSPLHF.

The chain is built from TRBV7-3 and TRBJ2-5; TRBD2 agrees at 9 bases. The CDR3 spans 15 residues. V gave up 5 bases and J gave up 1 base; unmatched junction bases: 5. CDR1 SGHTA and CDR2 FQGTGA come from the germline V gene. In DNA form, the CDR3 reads TGTGCCAGCAGCCCACAAGCGGGGGGCCAAGAGACCCAGTACTTC. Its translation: CASSPQAGGQETQYF.

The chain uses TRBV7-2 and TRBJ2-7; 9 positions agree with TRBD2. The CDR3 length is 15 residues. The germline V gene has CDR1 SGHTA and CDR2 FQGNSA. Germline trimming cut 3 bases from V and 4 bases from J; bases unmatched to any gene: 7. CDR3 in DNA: TGTGCCAGCAGCTTGGCTAGCGGGGCACCGTACGAGCAGTACTTC. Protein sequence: CASSLASGAPYEQYF. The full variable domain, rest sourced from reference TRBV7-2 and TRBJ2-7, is GAGVSQSPSNKVTEKGKDVELRCDPISGHTALYWYRQSLGQGLEFLIYFQGNSAPDKSGLPSDRFSAERTGGSVSTLTIQRTQQEDSAVYLCASSLASGAPYEQYFGPGTRLTVT.

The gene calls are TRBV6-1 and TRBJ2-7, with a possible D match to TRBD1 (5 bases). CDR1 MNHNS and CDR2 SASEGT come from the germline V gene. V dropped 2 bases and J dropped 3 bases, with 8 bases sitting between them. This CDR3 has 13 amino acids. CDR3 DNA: TGTGCCAGCAGTGAAAGGGGCGTCTACGAGCAGTACTTC. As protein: CASSERGVYEQYF.

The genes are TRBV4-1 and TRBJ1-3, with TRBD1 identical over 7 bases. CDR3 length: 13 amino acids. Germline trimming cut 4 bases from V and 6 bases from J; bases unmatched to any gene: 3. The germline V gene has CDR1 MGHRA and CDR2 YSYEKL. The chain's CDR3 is CASSLQGENTIYF. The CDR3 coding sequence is TGCGCCAGCAGCCTCCAGGGGGAAAACACCATATATTTT.

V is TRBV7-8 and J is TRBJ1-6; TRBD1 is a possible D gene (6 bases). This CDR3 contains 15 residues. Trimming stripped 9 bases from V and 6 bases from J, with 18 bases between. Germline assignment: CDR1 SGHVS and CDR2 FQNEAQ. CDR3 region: CASRDGGLGNSPLHF. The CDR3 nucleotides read TGTGCCAGTCGCGACGGGGGGCTGGGTAATTCACCCCTCCACTTT.

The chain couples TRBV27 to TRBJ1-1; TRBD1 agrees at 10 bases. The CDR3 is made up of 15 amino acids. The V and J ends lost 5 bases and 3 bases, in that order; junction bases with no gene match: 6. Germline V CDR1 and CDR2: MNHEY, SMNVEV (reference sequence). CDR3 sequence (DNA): TGTGCCAGCAGTCCTCGGACAGGGGGAGACACTGAAGCTTTCTTT. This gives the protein CASSPRTGGDTEAFF.

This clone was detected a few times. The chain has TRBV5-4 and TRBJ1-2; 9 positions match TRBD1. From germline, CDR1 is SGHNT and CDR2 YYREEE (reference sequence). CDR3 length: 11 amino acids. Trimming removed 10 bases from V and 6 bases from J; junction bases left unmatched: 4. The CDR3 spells CAGGDRDGYTF. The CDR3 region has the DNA TGTGCCGGGGGGGACAGGGATGGCTACACCTTC.

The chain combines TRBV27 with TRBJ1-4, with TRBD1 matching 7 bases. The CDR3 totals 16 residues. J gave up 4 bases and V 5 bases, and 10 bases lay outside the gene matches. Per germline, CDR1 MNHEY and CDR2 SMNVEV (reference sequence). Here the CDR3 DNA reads TGTGCCAGCAGTCTCACAGGGGTGGGGGGTAATGAAAAACTGTTTTTT. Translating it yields CASSLTGVGGNEKLFF.

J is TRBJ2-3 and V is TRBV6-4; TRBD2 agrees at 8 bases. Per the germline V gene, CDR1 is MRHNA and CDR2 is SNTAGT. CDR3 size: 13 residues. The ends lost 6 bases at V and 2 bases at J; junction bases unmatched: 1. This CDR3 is CASSGGATDTQYF. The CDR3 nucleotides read TGTGCCAGCAGCGGGGGGGCCACAGATACGCAGTATTTT.

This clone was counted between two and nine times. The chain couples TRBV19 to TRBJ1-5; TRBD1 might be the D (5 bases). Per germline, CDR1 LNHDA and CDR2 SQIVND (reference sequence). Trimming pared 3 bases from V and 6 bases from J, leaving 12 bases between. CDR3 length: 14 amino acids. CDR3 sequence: CASSIQGGTQPQHF. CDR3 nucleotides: TGTGCCAGTAGTATCCAGGGCGGAACTCAGCCCCAGCATTTT.

CDR3 coding DNA: TGTGCCAGCAGTTATTCACCACGGGGGAACTATGGCTACACCTTC. Protein sequence: CASSYSPRGNYGYTF. V and J are TRBV6-2 or TRBV6-3 and TRBJ1-2; a weak D match, TRBD1 (5 bases). Trimming took off 3 bases at V and 2 bases at J, with 13 bases between the two ends. The CDR3 sequence is 15 residues long. In germline, CDR1 is MNHEY, CDR2 SVGEGT.

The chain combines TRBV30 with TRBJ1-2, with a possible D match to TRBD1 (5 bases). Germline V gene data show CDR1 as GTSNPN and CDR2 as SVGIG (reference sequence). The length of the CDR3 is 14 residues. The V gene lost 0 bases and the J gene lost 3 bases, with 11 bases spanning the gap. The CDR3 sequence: CAWSVRGPHYGYTF. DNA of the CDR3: TGTGCCTGGAGTGTGAGGGGACCACACTATGGCTACACCTTC.

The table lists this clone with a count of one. In nucleotides, the CDR3 is TGTGCCAGCAGCTTGACCCGGGGAAAGAGGGCCTACGGAGAGCAGTTCTTC. It translates to CASSLTRGKRAYGEQFF. The chain uses TRBV5-8 and TRBJ2-1; possibly TRBD2 for D (5 bases). Germline V gene sequence: CDR1 SGHTS, CDR2 YDEGEE. This CDR3 has 17 residues. Trimming took off 1 base at V and 10 bases at J, with 24 bases between the two ends.

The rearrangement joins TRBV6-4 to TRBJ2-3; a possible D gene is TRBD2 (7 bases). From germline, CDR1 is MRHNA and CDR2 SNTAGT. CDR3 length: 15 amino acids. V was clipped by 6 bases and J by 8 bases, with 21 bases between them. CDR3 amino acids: CASSREGGTPGTQYF. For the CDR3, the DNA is TGTGCCAGCAGCCGTGAGGGGGGGACCCCGGGTACGCAGTATTTT.

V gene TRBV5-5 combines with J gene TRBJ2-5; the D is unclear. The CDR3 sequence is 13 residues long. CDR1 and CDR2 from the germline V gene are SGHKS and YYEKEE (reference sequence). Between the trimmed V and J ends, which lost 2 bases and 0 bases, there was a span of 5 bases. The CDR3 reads CASSLLYQETQYF. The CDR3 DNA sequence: TGTGCCAGCAGCTTACTGTACCAAGAGACCCAGTACTTC.

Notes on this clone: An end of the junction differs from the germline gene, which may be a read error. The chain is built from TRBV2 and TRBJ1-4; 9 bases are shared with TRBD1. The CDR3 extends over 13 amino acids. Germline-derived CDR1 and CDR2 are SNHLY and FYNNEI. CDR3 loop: CAVSGNPGQGGNF. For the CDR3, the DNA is TGTGCCGTATCGGGGAATCCGGGACAGGGAGGAAATTTT.

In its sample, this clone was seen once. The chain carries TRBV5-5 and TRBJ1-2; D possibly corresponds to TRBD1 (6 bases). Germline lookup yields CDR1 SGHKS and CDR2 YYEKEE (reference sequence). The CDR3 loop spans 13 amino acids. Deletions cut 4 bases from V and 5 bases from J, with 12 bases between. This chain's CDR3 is CASSLQGEYGYTF. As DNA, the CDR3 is TGTGCCAGCAGCCTACAGGGCGAGTATGGCTACACCTTC.

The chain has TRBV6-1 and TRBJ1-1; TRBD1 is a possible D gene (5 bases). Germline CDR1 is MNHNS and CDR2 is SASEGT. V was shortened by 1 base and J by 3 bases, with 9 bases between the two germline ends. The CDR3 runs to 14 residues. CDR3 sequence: CASSEVGGHTEAFF. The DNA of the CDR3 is TGTGCCAGCAGTGAAGTCGGGGGACACACTGAAGCTTTCTTT.

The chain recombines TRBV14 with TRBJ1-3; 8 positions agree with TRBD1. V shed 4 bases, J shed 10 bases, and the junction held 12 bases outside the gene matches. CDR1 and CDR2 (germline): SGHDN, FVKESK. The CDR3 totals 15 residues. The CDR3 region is CASSPRQGRIWTIYF. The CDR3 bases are TGTGCCAGCAGCCCCCGACAGGGGAGGATCTGGACCATATATTTT.

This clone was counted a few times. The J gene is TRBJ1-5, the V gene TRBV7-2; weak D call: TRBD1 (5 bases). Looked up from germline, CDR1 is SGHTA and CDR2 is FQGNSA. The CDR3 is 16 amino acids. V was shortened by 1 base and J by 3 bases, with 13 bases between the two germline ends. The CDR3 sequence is CASSLGRRAPNQPQHF. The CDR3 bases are TGTGCCAGCAGCTTAGGACGCAGGGCCCCCAATCAGCCCCAGCATTTT.